The clone carrying this TCR beta chain has a single count. This specimen comes from a study of TIL therapy for anti-PD-1-resistant metastatic lung cancer. Study background: Progressing patients received lymphodepletion, expanded TIL infusion and IL-2.

CDR1 and CDR2 from the germline V gene are MNHNS and SASEGT. The CDR3 loop spans 16 amino acids. The V end lost 3 bases, the J end lost 0 bases, and 15 bases lay between the germline ends. Regarding time point: pre-treatment sample, taken before nivolumab and TIL therapy. Sequencing used immunoSEQ v3. Sequencing depth was approximately 2 million read pairs for survey level, roughly 4.5-6 million for deep. Repertoires were generated with immunoSEQ multiplex PCR, while TCRdb's copy carries only in-frame clones and drops some. This table has some 46,000 clones, roughly 78% appearing once. The source material was blood, sampled at baseline. The chain uses TRBV6-1 and TRBJ2-7; D is possibly TRBD2 (6 bases). This receptor was identified in a man between 65 and 80 years old with non-small cell lung cancer. CDR3 in amino acids: CASSDPTRDFSYEQYF. The CDR3 nucleotides read TGTGCCAGCAGTGATCCCACCCGGGACTTCTCCTACGAGCAGTACTTC.